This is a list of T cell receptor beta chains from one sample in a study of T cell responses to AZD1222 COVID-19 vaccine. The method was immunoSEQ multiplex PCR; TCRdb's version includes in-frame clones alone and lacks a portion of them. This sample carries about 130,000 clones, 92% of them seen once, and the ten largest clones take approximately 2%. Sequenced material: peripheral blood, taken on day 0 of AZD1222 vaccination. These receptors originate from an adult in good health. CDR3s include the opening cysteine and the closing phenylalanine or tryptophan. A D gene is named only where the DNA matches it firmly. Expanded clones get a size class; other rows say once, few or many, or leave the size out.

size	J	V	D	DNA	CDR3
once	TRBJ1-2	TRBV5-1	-	TGCGCCAGCAGCTTGGGGCAGTTCTACACCTTC	CASSLGQFYTF
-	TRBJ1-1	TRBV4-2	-	TGTGCCAGCAGCCAAGAAGTTCCGACTAGGGGGAACACTGAAGCTTTCTTT	CASSQEVPTRGNTEAFF
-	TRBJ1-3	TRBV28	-	TGTGCCAGCAGTACAGGGTTTTCTGGAAACACCATATATTTT	CASSTGFSGNTIYF
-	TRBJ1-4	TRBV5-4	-	TGTGCCAGCAGCCGTGGGGGGGGCGAGGAAAAACTGTTTTTT	CASSRGGGEEKLFF
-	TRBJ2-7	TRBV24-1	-	TGTGCCACCAGTGTGTACAGAAGGGGATTC	CATSVYRRGF
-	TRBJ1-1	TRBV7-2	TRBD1	TGTGCCAGCAGCCCGACAGGGGGGACTGAAGCTTTCTTT	CASSPTGGTEAFF
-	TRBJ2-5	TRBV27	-	TGTGCCAGCAGTATCTTGGGGGGGGCAGAGACCCAGTACTTC	CASSILGGAETQYF
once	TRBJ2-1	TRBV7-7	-	TGTGCTAGCAGCTTAGAGGGGTGGGGCCGGGAGCAGTTCTTC	CASSLEGWGREQFF
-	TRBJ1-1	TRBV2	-	TGTGCCAGCAATCGCCAGATGAACACTGAAGCTTTCTTT	CASNRQMNTEAFF
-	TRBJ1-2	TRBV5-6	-	TGTGCCAGCAGCCCCGGGACGAGCTATGGCTACACCTTC	CASSPGTSYGYTF
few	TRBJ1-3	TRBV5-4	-	TGTGCCAGCAGCCTGGGACCGTACTCTGGAAACACCATATATTTT	CASSLGPYSGNTIYF
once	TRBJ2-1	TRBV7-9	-	TGTGCCAGCAGCTTAGTGGGGCAGGGATACAATGAGCAGTTCTTC	CASSLVGQGYNEQFF
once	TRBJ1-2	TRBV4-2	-	TGTGCCAGCAGCCAATCGAGGAGCCTCAGCTTTAGCTATGGCTACACCTTC	CASSQSRSLSFSYGYTF
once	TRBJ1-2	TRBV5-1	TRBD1	TGCGCCAGCAGCTTCTCGGCAGGGGGAGGCGGCTACACCTTC	CASSFSAGGGGYTF
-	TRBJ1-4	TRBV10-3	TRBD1	TGTGCCATCAAGGGACAGGCCCGTAATGAAAAACTGTTTTTT	CAIKGQARNEKLFF
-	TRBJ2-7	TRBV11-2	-	TGTGCCAGCAGCTTAGATGGGACACCCGGTAGGGAGCAGTACTTC	CASSLDGTPGREQYF
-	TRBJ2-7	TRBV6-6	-	TGTGCCAGCAGTTACTCTTCAGGGGCCGAGCAGTACTTC	CASSYSSGAEQYF
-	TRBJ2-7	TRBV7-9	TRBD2	TGTGCCAGCAGTTCCTTCAGGGTAGCGGGGGACCACGAGCAGTACTTC	CASSSFRVAGDHEQYF
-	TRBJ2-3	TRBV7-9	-	TGTGCCAGCAGCTCCATCCCGGGCCTGATCTCCAGAGATACGCAGTATTTT	CASSSIPGLISRDTQYF
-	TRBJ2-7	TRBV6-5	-	TGTGCCAGCAGCCGGGCAGCTTTGAGTTTGGGAGAGCAGTACTTC	CASSRAALSLGEQYF
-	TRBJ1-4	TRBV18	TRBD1	TGTGCCAGCTCACCAGTGGGACAGGTTAATGAAAAACTGTTTTTT	CASSPVGQVNEKLFF
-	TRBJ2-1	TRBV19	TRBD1	TGTGCCACCACCCACGGACAGGGAAGTTCCTACAATGAGCAGTTCTTC	CATTHGQGSSYNEQFF
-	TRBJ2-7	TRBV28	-	TGTGCCAGCAGTTTATTGGGTTACGAGCAGTACTTC	CASSLLGYEQYF
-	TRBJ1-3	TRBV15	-	TGTGCCACCAGTAGAGATCCAGGGGCTGGAAACACCATATATTTT	CATSRDPGAGNTIYF
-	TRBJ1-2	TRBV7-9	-	TGTGCCAGCAGCCCAGAGGCGGGGGCAAGTGGCTACACCTTC	CASSPEAGASGYTF
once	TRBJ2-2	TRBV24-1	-	TGTGCCACCAGTGATTTGGGGGCCGCGAACACCGGGGAGCTGTTTTTT	CATSDLGAANTGELFF
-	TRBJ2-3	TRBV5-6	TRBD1	TGTGCCAGCAGCTTGCTCTCGGGGGACAGGGGTTCAGATACGCAGTATTTT	CASSLLSGDRGSDTQYF
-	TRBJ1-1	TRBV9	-	TGTGCCAGCAGCCCTCTCCAAGAAGCTTTCTTT	CASSPLQEAFF
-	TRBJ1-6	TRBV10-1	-	TGCGCCAGCAGCACAGGACAAATCAATTCACCCCTCCACTTT	CASSTGQINSPLHF
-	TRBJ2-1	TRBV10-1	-	TGCGCCATGCGCCGGCACGGGGGATCTGAGCAGTTCTTC	CAMRRHGGSEQFF
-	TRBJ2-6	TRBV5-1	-	TGCGCCAGCAAAATAGGGGAGACCAACGTCCTGACTTTC	CASKIGETNVLTF
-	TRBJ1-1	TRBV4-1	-	TGCGCCAGCAGCCAAGATCTGGGGACCACCAACACTGAAGCTTTCTTT	CASSQDLGTTNTEAFF
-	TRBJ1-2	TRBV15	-	TGTGCCACCAGCAGAGGACAGAACTATGGCTACACCTTC	CATSRGQNYGYTF
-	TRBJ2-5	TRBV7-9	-	TGTGCCAGCAGCTTAGCGCCTGGGGTGGAGACCCAGTACTTC	CASSLAPGVETQYF
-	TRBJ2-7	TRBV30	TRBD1	TGTGCCTGGAGCCCGGGACAGGGAAATTACGAGCAGTACTTC	CAWSPGQGNYEQYF
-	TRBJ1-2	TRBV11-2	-	TGTGCCAGCAGCTTAGTGTTGGGGAACTATGGCTACACCTTC	CASSLVLGNYGYTF
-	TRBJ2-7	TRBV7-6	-	TGTGCCAGCAGCTTAGCGTGGGCAGGGGCCTCATACGAGCAGTACTTC	CASSLAWAGASYEQYF
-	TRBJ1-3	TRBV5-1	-	TGCGCCAGCAGCTTGTTCGGAACCTCTGGAAACACCATATATTTT	CASSLFGTSGNTIYF
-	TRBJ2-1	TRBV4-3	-	TGCGCCAGCAGCCAAGAGGCCGAGCAGTTCTTC	CASSQEAEQFF
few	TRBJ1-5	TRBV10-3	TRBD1	TGTGCCATCAGTGACAGGGGGAGCAATCAGCCCCAGCATTTT	CAISDRGSNQPQHF
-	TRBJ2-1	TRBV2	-	TGTGCCAGCAGAAACAATGAGCAGTTCTTC	CASRNNEQFF
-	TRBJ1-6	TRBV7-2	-	TGTGCCAGCAGCCAAGTAAGGGTAAATAATTCACCCCTCCACTTT	CASSQVRVNNSPLHF
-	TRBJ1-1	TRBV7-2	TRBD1	TGTGCCAGCAGCTTCGGACAGGGCCTGGACACTGAAGCTTTCTTT	CASSFGQGLDTEAFF
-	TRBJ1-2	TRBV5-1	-	TGCGCCAGCAGCTTGGAACTAGGGGGAGAGGGTGGCTACACCTTC	CASSLELGGEGGYTF
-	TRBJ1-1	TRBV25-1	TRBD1	TGTGCCAGCAGTAGACAGGGCATGAACACTGAAGCTTTCTTT	CASSRQGMNTEAFF
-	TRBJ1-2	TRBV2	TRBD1	TGTGCCAGCAGAGGGACAGGAATCTATGGCTACACCTTC	CASRGTGIYGYTF
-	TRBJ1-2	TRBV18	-	TGTGCCAGCTCAGCCAGCCAAGGACAGCTCTATGGCTACACCTTC	CASSASQGQLYGYTF
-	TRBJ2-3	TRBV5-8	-	TGTGCCAGCAGCTCCTTGACAACCTTCACAGATACGCAGTATTTT	CASSSLTTFTDTQYF
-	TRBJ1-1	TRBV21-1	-	TGTGCCAGCAGCAAAGCGCTCAGGGCGAGGATGAACACTGAAGCTTTCTTT	CASSKALRARMNTEAFF
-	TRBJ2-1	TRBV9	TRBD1	TGTGCCAGCAGCGTAAGGGGACAGTCCTACAATGAGCAGTTCTTC	CASSVRGQSYNEQFF
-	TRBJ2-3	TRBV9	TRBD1	TGTGCCAGCAGCCGAGGACAGGGCAACTTATTAACGCAGTATTTT	CASSRGQGNLLTQYF
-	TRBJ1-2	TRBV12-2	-	TGTGCAAGTCGCCCGACGCCCATTTATGGCTACACCTTC	CASRPTPIYGYTF
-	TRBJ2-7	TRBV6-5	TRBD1	TGTGCCAGCTCCCTCGGGACAGGGGCCTACGAGCAGTACTTC	CASSLGTGAYEQYF
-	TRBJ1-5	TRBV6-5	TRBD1	TGTGCCAGCTGGGGACAGGGAGGGCGTCAGCCCCAGCATTTT	CASWGQGGRQPQHF
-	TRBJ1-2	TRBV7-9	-	TGTGCCAGCAGCTTAGGTCTAATGGGGGACTACACCTTC	CASSLGLMGDYTF
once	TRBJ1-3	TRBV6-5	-	TGTGCCAGCACCGCCATCAAGGGCTCTGGAAACACCATATATTTT	CASTAIKGSGNTIYF
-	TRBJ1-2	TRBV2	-	TGTGCCAGCAGTGGGGTTCGGGAGGGTGGCTACACCTTC	CASSGVREGGYTF
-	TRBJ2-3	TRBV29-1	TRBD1	TGCAGCACGGACAGGGTGTCCACAGATACGCAGTATTTT	CSTDRVSTDTQYF
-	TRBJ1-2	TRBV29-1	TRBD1	TGCAGCGTTGAAGAAAGGGCCCCCAAGACAGGGGGGTTGAACTATGGCTACACCTTC	CSVEERAPKTGGLNYGYTF
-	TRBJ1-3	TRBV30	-	TGTGCCTGGGGGGCCACCCGCTCTGGAAACACCATATATTTT	CAWGATRSGNTIYF